This TCR beta chain was observed in a study of blood T cell repertoires in COVID-19. Study summary: COVID-19 samples from acute and convalescent phases originated in the United States, Italy and Spain. Sources were T cells, B-cell-depleted T cells, or PBMCs; the material itself was cDNA or gDNA.

How the authors handled the data: Reference gene primer amplification gave estimated nucleated cell counts. The protocol was immunoSEQ multiplex PCR, while the TCRdb copy is restricted to in-frame clones and leaves out a portion. V and J calls and clone size are copied from that table; D and trimming were computed from the DNA. Among a few hundred thousand clones, under 90% were seen once, and the ten largest hold 15% to 20%. The J segment lost 4 bases and the V segment lost 1 base, leaving 6 bases of the junction unmatched. CDR1 is LNHDA, CDR2 SQIVND, per germline (reference sequence). This CDR3 spans 16 amino acids.

This chain connects TRBV19 to TRBJ2-2; the match to TRBD2 covers 7 bases. The clonotype was recovered from a woman of 80 years or more with active or convalescent COVID-19. The specimen was peripheral blood. CDR3 DNA: TGTGCCAGTAGTATAGTTTACGGCGGGGGCACCGGGGAGCTGTTTTTT. Its translation is CASSIVYGGGTGELFF. Variable domain in full (rest from reference TRBV19 and TRBJ2-2): DGGITQSPKYLFRKEGQNVTLSCEQNLNHDAMYWYRQDPGQGLRLIYYSQIVNDFQKGDIAEGYSVSREKKESFPLTVTSAQKNPTAFYLCASSIVYGGGTGELFFGEGSRLTVL.